Following are 13 T cell receptor beta chains from one sample sequenced in a study of T cell repertoires in cytomegalovirus infection. TCRdb recomputed calls from the reads with MiXCR, one row per CDR3 protein. The data show 150,000 to 200,000 distinct CDR3 sequences, approximately 19% seen once. Sequencing was performed on PBMCs. Source of these receptors: a human donor in good health (CMV status not recorded). Some clones in this sample may be carry-over from other donors' samples.

This clonotype has ten or more counts. This chain joins TRBV7-2 and TRBJ2-7; a weak D match, TRBD2 (6 bases). The CDR3 runs to 13 residues. Germline V gives CDR1 SGHTA, CDR2 FQGNSA. V shed 2 bases and J shed 2 bases, with 7 bases lying between them. The CDR3 DNA reads as TGTGCCAGCAGCTTAAGCGGGCCCTACGAGCAGTACTTC. It yields the protein CASSLSGPYEQYF.

The rearrangement uses TRBV24-1 and TRBJ2-5; D is perhaps TRBD2 (5 bases). CDR3 length: 20 amino acids. Trimming stripped 1 base from V and 2 bases from J, with 25 bases between. Looked up from germline, CDR1 is KGHDR and CDR2 is SFDVKD. The DNA for the CDR3 is TGTGCCACCAGTGATTTCCAACCCTCAGTCGGACGGCGGAGGCAAGAGACCCAGTACTTC. Translation: CATSDFQPSVGRRRQETQYF.

This clonotype was detected many times. The V call is TRBV20-1, the J call TRBJ1-6, with a possible D match to TRBD1 (5 bases). The germline V gene has CDR1 DFQATT and CDR2 SNEGSKA (reference sequence). Trimming stripped 6 bases from V and 13 bases from J, with 16 bases between. This CDR3 has 12 amino acids. The CDR3 DNA is TGCAGTGCAAAAAGGGTCGGGGGGCCCCTCCACTTT. This sequence encodes CSAKRVGGPLHF.

The chain combines TRBV5-6 with TRBJ1-2; D remains ambiguous. CDR3 length equals 15 residues. The V end was cut by 3 bases, the J end by 1 base, with 13 bases between. Germline CDR1 is SGHDT and CDR2 is YYEEEE. This CDR3 is CASSSRRLLNYGYTF. Written as DNA, the CDR3 is TGTGCCAGCAGCTCCCGACGGCTGCTTAACTATGGCTACACCTTC.

By proportion, this clonotype is medium-sized (0.01 to 0.1%). The rearrangement uses TRBV4-1 and TRBJ2-1; 7 bases are a match to TRBD2. J gave up 0 bases and V 5 bases, and 10 bases lay outside the gene matches. The germline V gene has CDR1 MGHRA and CDR2 YSYEKL. The CDR3 consists of 17 residues. The CDR3 spells CASSGGGVASSYNEQFF. The CDR3 region has the DNA TGCGCCAGCAGCGGGGGGGGAGTAGCGAGCTCCTACAATGAGCAGTTCTTC.

This clonotype was seen more than once but under ten times. V usage is TRBV18 and J usage is TRBJ1-2; D gene unclear. Germline CDR1 reads KGHSH; CDR2 reads LQKENI. CDR3 length: 14 residues. Trimming shortened V by 2 bases and J by 8 bases, and 15 bases separated the two germline ends. The CDR3 DNA reads as TGTGCCAGCTCACCAGCAATGACTGCGCTGGGCTACACCTTC. Its protein product is CASSPAMTALGYTF.

This clonotype showed up many times. The gene calls are TRBV12-3 or TRBV12-4 and TRBJ2-3, with TRBD2 as a possible D gene (5 bases). The germline V and J ends were trimmed by 10 bases and 3 bases, with 14 bases remaining between them. The CDR3 runs to 13 residues. The CDR3 nucleotides read TGTGCCATCTTAAGCGGTTTTACAGATACGCAGTATTTT. Its translation is CAILSGFTDTQYF.

The V gene is TRBV19, the J gene TRBJ2-2; no reliable D call. CDR1 is LNHDA and CDR2 is SQIVND in the germline V gene (reference sequence). V was trimmed by 5 bases and J by 4 bases, leaving 8 bases between them. The CDR3 runs 13 residues. The CDR3 region is CASSVKFTGELFF. The DNA for the CDR3 is TGTGCCAGTAGTGTTAAGTTCACCGGGGAGCTGTTTTTT.

V usage is TRBV5-4 and J usage is TRBJ1-1; the D is unclear. Germline CDR1 SGHNT, CDR2 YYREEE (reference sequence). The V end was cut by 0 bases, the J end by 0 bases, with 12 bases between. This CDR3 has 16 residues. The DNA of the CDR3 is TGTGCCAGCAGCTTGGGGGAGGGCAGGTTGAACACTGAAGCTTTCTTT. Translating gives CASSLGEGRLNTEAFF.

This clonotype was picked up many times. The chain carries TRBV7-6 and TRBJ2-3; the match to TRBD2 covers 10 bases. J lost 0 bases, V lost 1 base, and 16 bases had no gene match. From germline, CDR1 is SGHVS and CDR2 FNYEAQ. The CDR3 totals 21 residues. The CDR3 sequence: CASSLVPPVAGGTYSTDTQYF. CDR3 nucleotide sequence: TGTGCCAGCAGCTTAGTGCCCCCTGTAGCGGGGGGTACCTATAGCACAGATACGCAGTATTTT.

The chain joins TRBV28 to TRBJ2-7, with 8 positions matching TRBD1. Per germline, CDR1 MDHEN and CDR2 SYDVKM. The CDR3 sequence is 15 residues long. Trimming took 5 bases from V and 0 from J; bases not matched to a gene: 6. CDR3 in amino acids: CASSPYGQGSYEQYF. CDR3 DNA sequence: TGTGCCAGCAGTCCCTACGGACAGGGCTCCTACGAGCAGTACTTC.

The chain recombines TRBV6-2 or TRBV6-3 with TRBJ1-5; no definite D call. This CDR3 is 16 amino acids long. V was shortened by 5 bases and J by 0 bases, with 14 bases between the two germline ends. CDR1 MNHEY and CDR2 SVGEGT come from the germline V gene. As DNA, the CDR3 is TGTGCCAGCAGTCACTGGACTGGGAATAGCAATCAGCCCCAGCATTTT. Protein: CASSHWTGNSNQPQHF.

This clonotype was found many times. This chain joins TRBV12-3 or TRBV12-4 and TRBJ2-1; 7 bases are shared with TRBD2. The CDR3 is 14 residues long. V shed 6 bases, J shed 7 bases, and the junction held 9 bases outside the gene matches. The CDR3 bases are TGTGCCAGCAGCCCAGGGAGGGCCTCGAATGAGCAGTTCTTC. It codes for CASSPGRASNEQFF.